This TCR beta chain was profiled in a study of blood T cell repertoires in COVID-19. Profiled with immunoSEQ multiplex PCR; TCRdb holds only in-frame clones, not every one. This table has 300,000 to 500,000 clones, approximately 90% appearing once. This clone has just one count. The V end lost 0 bases, the J end lost 3 bases, and 12 bases lay between the germline ends. The CDR3 length is 15 residues. CDR1 is SGHRS and CDR2 is YFSETQ in the germline V gene. V is TRBV5-1 and J is TRBJ1-1, with a tentative D call TRBD1 (5 bases). This TCR came from a woman aged 30 to 39 with acute COVID-19. The sample consisted of PBMCs or T cells enriched from blood (not recorded which). This CDR3 is CASSLAGWGDTEAFF. CDR3 bases: TGCGCCAGCAGCTTGGCAGGGTGGGGGGACACTGAAGCTTTCTTT.